Sequencing of this T cell receptor (beta chain) was carried out in a study of blood T cell repertoires in COVID-19. Participant-given clinical history determined each cohort assignment. Authors' data handling: Amplified reference gene primers provided the basis for estimating nucleated cell counts. Assay used: immunoSEQ multiplex PCR; TCRdb lists only in-frame clones, some missing. V and J calls and clone size follow that table, whereas D and trimming were derived from the DNA. The repertoire holds hundreds of thousands of clones, with about 90% as singletons. The source material was PBMCs or T cells enriched from blood (not recorded which). This receptor was identified in a woman under 40 who had recovered from COVID-19.

CDR3 coding DNA: TGTGCCAGCTCGGCCAACAGGAAGCAAGAGACCCAGTACTTC. It is translated as CASSANRKQETQYF. The chain uses TRBV18 and TRBJ2-5; D is perhaps TRBD1 (5 bases). The CDR3 loop spans 14 amino acids. The ends were cut back, 6 bases at V and 2 bases at J, with 13 bases in the middle. Germline lookup yields CDR1 KGHSH and CDR2 LQKENI.